The present entry profiles one TCR beta chain with its context. In the source study's methods: By means of reference gene primer amplification, nucleated cell counts were estimated. Sequencing was performed with immunoSEQ multiplex PCR; in TCRdb, only in-frame clones are kept and a portion is missing. That table supplies the V and J calls and clone size; D and trimming were determined from the DNA. The data contain a few hundred thousand clones, roughly nine tenths of them seen just once; the ten biggest clones take up roughly 1.2%. The data originate from a study of blood T cell repertoires in COVID-19. Study summary: COVID-19 samples, acute and convalescent, were from the United States, Italy and Spain. Sample material is recorded as cDNA or gDNA derived from T cells, B-cell-depleted T cells, or PBMCs.

After removal of 10 bases from V and 4 bases from J, the junction contained 8 bases not matched to a gene. The CDR3 is 13 residues long. Germline values: CDR1 SNHLY, CDR2 FYNNEI. Sequenced: peripheral blood. This clonotype was sampled from a man aged 40-49 years with acute or convalescent COVID-19. The V gene is TRBV2, the J gene TRBJ2-7; 9 positions match TRBD2. The CDR3 nucleotides are TGTGCCAACAACCTAGCGGGAAGGTACGAGCAGTACTTC. This encodes CANNLAGRYEQYF.